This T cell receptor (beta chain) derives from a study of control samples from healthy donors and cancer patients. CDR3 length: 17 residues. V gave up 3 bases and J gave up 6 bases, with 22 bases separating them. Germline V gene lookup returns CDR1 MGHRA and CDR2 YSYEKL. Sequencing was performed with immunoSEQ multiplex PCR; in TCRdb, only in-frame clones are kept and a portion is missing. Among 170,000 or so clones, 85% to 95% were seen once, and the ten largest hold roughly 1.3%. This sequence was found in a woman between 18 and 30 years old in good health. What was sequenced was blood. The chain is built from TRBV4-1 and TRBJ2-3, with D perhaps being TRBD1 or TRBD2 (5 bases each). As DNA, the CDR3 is TGCGCCAGCAGCCACCAAAACCGGGACCAAGCCAGTGATACGCAGTATTTT. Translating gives CASSHQNRDQASDTQYF.